This T cell receptor (beta chain) appears in the sequencing data of a study of CD8 T cells in Susac syndrome. The CDR3 loop spans 13 amino acids. V was shortened by 4 bases and J by 1 base, with 9 bases between the two germline ends. Per germline, CDR1 SGDLS and CDR2 YYNGEE. The authors reverse transcribed about 0.5 to 1 ug RNA with random hexamers. MiXCR was run by TCRdb on the immunoSEQ multiplex PCR reads, yielding one entry per CDR3 protein. The sample has about 180,000 distinct CDR3 sequences, roughly 92% seen once. Source material: CD4+ T cells from PBMCs. The receptor was derived from a human donor with Susac syndrome. This chain connects TRBV9 to TRBJ2-7, with D uncertain. The DNA for the CDR3 is TGTGCCAGCAGCAGGTCCGGATCCTACGAGCAGTACTTC. Translated: CASSRSGSYEQYF.